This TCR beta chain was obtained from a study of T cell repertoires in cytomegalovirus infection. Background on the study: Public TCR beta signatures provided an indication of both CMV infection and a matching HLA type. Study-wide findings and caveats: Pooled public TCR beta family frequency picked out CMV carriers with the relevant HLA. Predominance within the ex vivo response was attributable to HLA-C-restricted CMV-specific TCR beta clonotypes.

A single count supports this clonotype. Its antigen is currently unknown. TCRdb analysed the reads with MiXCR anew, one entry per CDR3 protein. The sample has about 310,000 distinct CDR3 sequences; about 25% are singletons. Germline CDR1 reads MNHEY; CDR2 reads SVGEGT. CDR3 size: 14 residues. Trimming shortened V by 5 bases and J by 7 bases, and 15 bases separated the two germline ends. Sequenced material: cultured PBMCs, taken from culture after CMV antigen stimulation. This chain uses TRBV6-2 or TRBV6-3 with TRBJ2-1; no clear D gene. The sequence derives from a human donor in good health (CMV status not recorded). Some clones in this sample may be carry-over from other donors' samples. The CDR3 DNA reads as TGTGCCAGCAGTGACTGGCTAACGGGTAATGAGCAGTTCTTC. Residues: CASSDWLTGNEQFF.